The entry that follows covers one T cell receptor beta chain sequence. The antigen is unknown. The CDR3 has 15 amino acids. The germline V gene has CDR1 MGHDK and CDR2 SYGVNS. With V trimmed by 4 bases and J by 1 base, 4 bases remained unmatched. The data stem from a study of CD8 T cells in Susac syndrome. Points from the study as a whole: The study identified about seventeen and five Susac-specific public clones in total CD8+ and CD8+ TEMRA repertoires.

Random hexamers served to reverse transcribe roughly 0.5 to 1 ug RNA. MiXCR, applied by TCRdb to the immunoSEQ multiplex PCR reads, yields one record per CDR3 protein. In the table there are fewer than 150,000 distinct CDR3 sequences, just under 95% of which are singletons. The Susac syndrome patients fit the recently defined diagnostic criteria for definite or probable disease. TEMRA cells were enriched by FACS, and CD4+ and CD8+ T cells were negatively isolated. This TCR was sampled from a human donor with Susac syndrome. The genes are TRBV25-1 and TRBJ2-5, with 9 bases fitting TRBD1. The sequenced sample was CD8+ T cells from PBMCs. The CDR3: CASSARDRVQETQYF. The CDR3 DNA is TGTGCCAGCAGTGCCCGGGACAGGGTCCAAGAGACCCAGTACTTC.